A single T cell receptor beta chain is shown here with its context. What antigen it recognizes has not been identified. Qualities for individual bases were not recorded, and no much larger clone is one base off. This sample is drawn from a study of T cell responses to AZD1222 COVID-19 vaccine (dated by TCRdb to about 2021). Regarding the complete study: AZD1222 recipients with second doses at about 4 weeks or about 12 weeks were pooled, because spike-specific TCR depth and breadth did not differ between schedules. TCR sequencing was performed for 230 to 250 trial participants, of whom about 200 were given two doses of AZD1222 and around 25 were given two doses of MenACWY control vaccine. Trial participants were enrolled by age into subgroups of 18-55, 56-69 and 70-plus years, and around 140, 26 and 57 TCR-sequenced participants, respectively, were included in these subgroups.

The research as a whole found: The 56-69-year group was small, and its depth increase did not reach significance, likely because of low power. After two AZD1222 doses, both the breadth and the depth of spike-specific TCRs were significantly higher than at day 0 and than in MenACWY recipients. Conclusions about previously exposed vaccinees are limited, since just 5 to 7 AZD1222 recipients were seropositive for SARS-CoV-2 at baseline. The whole spike protein was spanned by vaccine-associated CD4 TCRs, and dominant responses were seen in regions 160-218 and 743-854. Participants were mostly white British, with more females than males. The authors suggested clonal diversity may have been underestimated. Reportedly, almost half of the unique spike-specific TCRs recognized epitopes lying outside the regions that are mutated in the B.1.351 and B.1.1.7 variants. Because no day 14 peak-response samples were available, the repertoires could be characterized only after the peak T cell response.

The cysteine opens and the phenylalanine closes a CDR3 of 14 amino acids. Here the CDR3 DNA is all that survives: 42 bases in frame from base 1. CDR1 KGHSH and CDR2 LQKENI are derived from the germline V gene. Trimming removed 2 bases from V and 1 base from J, leaving 9 bases between the germline ends. The label giving this sample's time point can be read as: baseline before first vaccination. Vaccinee samples were obtained from the UK trials COV001 and COV002, which included a single-blind randomized controlled phase 2/3 trial of AZD1222 (ChAdOx1 nCoV-19) in healthy adults. Trial participant PBMC samples were collected at day 0 and day 28 after the second dose for TCRbeta chain sequencing. The CDR3 regions of human TCRbeta chains were analyzed by immunosequencing. In the source study's methods: Repertoire TCRs were matched against a reference library of SARS-CoV-2-specific TCRs generated with the MIRA antigen-specificity platform. Breadth meant the fraction of unique TCRs that were SARS-CoV-2-associated, whereas depth meant the fraction of total T cells that were SARS-CoV-2-associated. Using the MIRA data, each spike-specific TCR was mapped to the spike region that the TCR reacts to and placed in a CD4 or CD8 class. Log10-transformed breadth and depth values were compared by one-way ANOVA with Sidak's multiple comparisons tests. TCRdb retrieved this table from immuneACCESS and kept in-frame rearrangements only. Not all clones are present; in checked studies, unresolved V genes account for under half, and no reason is known for the remainder. From that table come the V and J calls and clone size; the DNA was used to work out D and trimming. Present in this sample are about 160,000 clones, 80% to 90% of which were seen just once. Clones ranked in the top ten supply about 6.9% of the sample.

Sequenced material: peripheral blood, taken on day 0 of AZD1222 vaccination. The chain uses TRBV18 and TRBJ2-7; the D gene remains uncertain. The sequence came from an adult in good health. The CDR3 region: CASSPGRRSYEQYF. The DNA sequence is as follows: TGTGCCAGCTCACCAGGTCGCAGGTCCTACGAGCAGTACTTC.